This T cell receptor (beta chain) was sequenced in a study of OX40 agonist ivuxolimab in advanced cancers. With respect to this clone: Its target is not known.

The germline V and J ends were trimmed by 6 bases and 2 bases, with 14 bases remaining between them. The CDR3 spans 14 residues. Germline V gene data show CDR1 as MDHEN and CDR2 as SYDVKM. Using immunoSEQ multiplex PCR, the repertoire was profiled, and TCRdb retains in-frame clones only, with some absent. The data hold 30,000 to 45,000 clones, with more than 75% observed a single time. Whole-study findings and limits: Normalized T-cell clonal expansion was also low in a subset of nonresponders. More expanded clones were seen, on average, in CD8+ T cells than in CD4+.

This sequence joins TRBV28 and TRBJ2-7, with a possible D match to TRBD2 (5 bases). Here the sequenced sample was CD4+ or CD8+ T cells sorted from blood, taken in a trial of the OX40 agonist ivuxolimab. The source is an adult with an advanced solid tumor such as melanoma, head and neck, liver or kidney cancer. The CDR3 DNA is TGTGCCAGCAGCCCACTAGACGGACCCTACGAGCAGTACTTC. Translation gives CASSPLDGPYEQYF. Filled out from reference TRBV28 and TRBJ2-7, the complete variable domain reads DVKVTQSSRYLVKRTGEKVFLECVQDMDHENMFWYRQDPGLGLRLIYFSYDVKMKEKGDIPEGYSVSREKKERFSLILESASTNQTSMYLCASSPLDGPYEQYFGPGTRLTVT.